The 11 T cell receptor beta chains below all came from one sample that was sequenced in a study of synovial regulatory T cells in juvenile arthritis. Generated by immunoSEQ multiplex PCR, the TCRdb table keeps only in-frame clones and is missing some. The sample totals under 10,000 clones. The sequencing input was Treg cells from blood. Subset given: remaining (HLA-DR-negative) circulating blood Treg cells. The receptors here all came from a donor between 2 and 29 years old with juvenile idiopathic arthritis.

This clone counts as medium-sized by frequency. The chain uses TRBV7-8 and TRBJ2-7; TCRdb lists TRBD1, though no DNA is available to test this call. CDR1 and CDR2 (germline): SGHVS, FQNEAQ. This CDR3 is 13 amino acids long. The DNA is unrecorded. The CDR3 sequence: CASSLGQIYEQYF. Using reference TRBV7-8 and TRBJ2-7 for the parts outside the CDR3, the full variable domain is GAGVSQSPRYKVAKRGQDVALRCDPISGHVSLFWYQQALGQGPEFLTYFQNEAQLDKSGLPSDRFFAERPEGSVSTLKIQRTQQEDSAVYLCASSLGQIYEQYFGPGTRLTVT.

This clone is deemed medium-sized (0.01 to 0.1%) by its frequency. This chain uses TRBV6-1 with TRBJ1-4. Germline V gives CDR1 MNHNS, CDR2 SASEGT. The CDR3 has 15 residues. The DNA sequence is not available. CDR3 loop: CASSEDLGFGGKLFF.

The CDR3 sequence: CASSQDRGGHSYGYTF. V is TRBV14 and J is TRBJ1-2; TCRdb outputs TRBD1, but without DNA this stays unchecked. This CDR3 comprises 16 residues. The nucleotide record is missing. Per germline, CDR1 SGHDN and CDR2 FVKESK.

V usage is TRBV25-1 and J usage is TRBJ2-7; lacking DNA, the TRBD2 call made by TCRdb goes unchecked. The CDR3 totals 15 residues. DNA was not recorded. Looked up from germline, CDR1 is MGHDK and CDR2 is SYGVNS. CDR3 protein: CASSETSGRANEQYF.

The CDR3 loop is CASSLGLAGAQFF. The chain combines TRBV5-1 with TRBJ2-1; checking the TCRdb D call of TRBD2 is not possible without DNA. From germline, CDR1 is SGHRS and CDR2 YFSETQ. CDR3 length equals 13 residues. Only the protein sequence is given.

Its frequency marks this clone as large (0.1 to 1%). The rearrangement links TRBV10-2 to TRBJ2-5. Looked up from germline, CDR1 is WSHSY and CDR2 is SAAADI. The length of the CDR3 is 12 residues. The coding DNA is unavailable. CDR3 protein: CASSPWMGTQYF.

The chain links TRBV5-4 to TRBJ2-5; TCRdb's assignment of TRBD2 cannot be checked, as there is no DNA. Germline values: CDR1 SGHNT, CDR2 YYREEE (reference sequence). The CDR3 contains 19 residues. No coding sequence is recorded. Here the CDR3 reads CASSPTTSGRAPYQETQYF. The variable domain in full, with the rest retrieved from reference TRBV5-4 and TRBJ2-5, is ETGVTQSPTHLIKTRGQQVTLRCSSQSGHNTVSWYQQALGQGPQFIFQYYREEENGRGNFPPRFSGLQFPNYSSELNVNALELDDSALYLCASSPTTSGRAPYQETQYFGPGTRLLVL.

The rearrangement joins TRBV20-1 to TRBJ2-5; as DNA is missing, the TRBD2 call by TCRdb cannot be tested. This CDR3 has 10 residues. The nucleotide record is missing. CDR1 and CDR2 (germline): DFQATT, SNEGSKA (reference sequence). CDR3 sequence: CSATQETQYF.

This chain uses TRBV27 with TRBJ2-4. The CDR3 runs 15 residues. The DNA is not on file. Germline CDR1 and CDR2: MNHEY and SMNVEV (reference sequence). CDR3 amino acids: CASSLSRQAKNIQYF.

The gene calls are TRBV7-2 and TRBJ1-6; TCRdb calls TRBD1, which cannot be checked without DNA. Germline CDR1 reads SGHTA; CDR2 reads FQGNSA. The CDR3 is made up of 15 amino acids. No DNA is recorded. The CDR3 spells CAIPLRAGWNSPLHF.

The gene calls are TRBV4-3 and TRBJ2-5; checking the TCRdb D call of TRBD1 is not possible without DNA. The CDR3 consists of 15 residues. No DNA is recorded. The germline gives CDR1 LGHNA, CDR2 YSLEER. The CDR3 spells CASSPRTGDPETQYF.